The 30 T cell receptor beta chains below all came from one sample that was sequenced in a study of shared clonotypes between healthy human individuals. Sequenced by immunoSEQ multiplex PCR; TCRdb stores in-frame clones only, minus some. The sample holds 400,000 to 500,000 clones, 76% seen once. Sequenced input: PBMCs. These receptors were taken from a woman aged 35 to 49 in good health. Some clones in this sample may be carry-over from other donors' samples.

This sequence joins TRBV4-2 and TRBJ2-6, with a weak D call TRBD1 (6 bases). The length of the CDR3 is 17 residues. Per germline, CDR1 LGHNA and CDR2 YNFKEQ. V was clipped by 3 bases and J by 0 bases, with 12 bases between them. The CDR3 protein is CASSHSGESSGANVLTF. CDR3 sequence (DNA): TGTGCCAGCAGCCATTCAGGGGAGAGCTCTGGGGCCAACGTCCTGACTTTC.

The chain is built from TRBV7-8 and TRBJ2-2; D is ambiguous. Looked up from germline, CDR1 is SGHVS and CDR2 is FQNEAQ. V lost 1 base and J 6 bases, leaving 12 bases between the germline ends. CDR3 length: 15 residues. The CDR3 coding sequence is TGTGCCAGCAGCTTAGTTAGGGCGGTGGCCGGGGAGCTGTTTTTT. Protein product: CASSLVRAVAGELFF.

The chain employs TRBV23-1 and TRBJ1-5; no reliable D call. TRBV23-1 is an ORF, and what it does is uncertain. Trimming shortened V by 0 bases and J by 5 bases, and 11 bases separated the two germline ends. This CDR3 contains 15 residues. Here the CDR3 reads CASSQSGTEDQPQHF. DNA for the CDR3: TGCGCCAGCAGTCAATCGGGTACGGAGGATCAGCCCCAGCATTTT.

Only one count was recorded for this clone. The V gene is TRBV5-1, the J gene TRBJ2-3, with D perhaps TRBD2 (6 bases). The CDR3 runs to 15 residues. V lost 0 bases and J 2 bases, leaving 10 bases between the germline ends. Germline V gene sequence: CDR1 SGHRS, CDR2 YFSETQ. The DNA for the CDR3 is TGCGCCAGCAGCTTGGGAGGGACTCCCACAGATACGCAGTATTTT. Residues: CASSLGGTPTDTQYF.

Notes on this clone: The sample holds other DNA sequences that translate to the same CDR3. This chain links TRBV7-3 with TRBJ2-2; either TRBD1 or TRBD2 may fit D (5 bases each). The V and J ends lost 2 bases and 5 bases respectively, with 6 bases between them. This CDR3 is 13 amino acids long. Germline CDR1 reads SGHTA; CDR2 reads FQGTGA. DNA for the CDR3: TGTGCCAGCAGCTTAGGGGGTACCGGGGAGCTGTTTTTT. This codes for CASSLGGTGELFF.

This clone was detected only a few times. This chain uses TRBV7-3 with TRBJ2-2; unclear D gene. V lost 1 base and J lost 2, with 8 bases in between. The CDR3 loop spans 15 amino acids. CDR1 and CDR2 from the germline V gene are SGHTA and FQGTGA. The DNA for the CDR3 is TGTGCCAGCAGCTTAAGTCTAGGAAACACCGGGGAGCTGTTTTTT. The encoded protein is CASSLSLGNTGELFF.

This clone came up a few times. In DNA, the CDR3 is TGTGCCAGCGGTAGACTTAACTATGGCTACACCTTC. Translated: CASGRLNYGYTF. The J gene is TRBJ1-2, the V gene TRBV6-6; D gene uncertain. The V end lost 8 bases, the J end lost 1 base, and 8 bases lay between the germline ends. The length of the CDR3 is 12 residues. The germline gives CDR1 MNHNY, CDR2 SVGAGI (reference sequence).

This chain uses TRBV29-1 with TRBJ2-7, with 7 bases identical to TRBD1. The length of the CDR3 is 16 residues. J lost 4 bases, V lost 6 bases, and 18 bases had no gene match. Germline loops: CDR1 SQVTM, CDR2 ANQGSEA. CDR3 DNA sequence: TGCAGCGTCCAGAAACCACAGGGGACGGAGACTTACGAGCAGTACTTC. Protein sequence: CSVQKPQGTETYEQYF.

The chain joins TRBV27 to TRBJ1-2, with 9 bases aligning to TRBD1. Germline V CDR1 and CDR2: MNHEY, SMNVEV (reference sequence). This CDR3 region has 15 residues. The trim removed 5 bases at V and 8 bases at J, leaving 12 bases unmatched. The CDR3 spells CASSQTPGQGWGYTF. The CDR3 DNA sequence: TGTGCCAGCAGTCAGACACCGGGACAGGGCTGGGGCTACACCTTC.

V is TRBV10-3 and J is TRBJ1-2, with a weak D call TRBD1 (5 bases). Looked up from germline, CDR1 is ENHRY and CDR2 is SYGVKD. V was cut by 0 bases and J by 5 bases, with 13 bases left in between. The CDR3 length is 15 residues. The CDR3 DNA sequence: TGTGCCATCAGTGAGTCGGGGGGGACGACTTATGGCTACACCTTC. It yields the protein CAISESGGTTYGYTF.

This chain links TRBV28 with TRBJ1-3; TRBD1 matches 7 bases. The CDR3 has 16 amino acids. The ends lost 6 bases at V and 4 bases at J; junction bases unmatched: 12. Germline-derived CDR1 and CDR2 are MDHEN and SYDVKM. The CDR3 region has the DNA TGTGCCAGCAGCACCTCGACAGGGTTTGTCGGAAACACCATATATTTT. Translated, it gives CASSTSTGFVGNTIYF.

V and J are TRBV19 and TRBJ2-7; 7 nucleotides line up with TRBD1. The trim removed 4 bases at V and 1 base at J, leaving 7 bases unmatched. Germline loops: CDR1 LNHDA, CDR2 SQIVND (reference sequence). This CDR3 is 15 amino acids long. The CDR3 sequence is CASSTTRDSSYEQYF. DNA for the CDR3: TGTGCCAGTAGTACCACCCGGGACAGTTCCTACGAGCAGTACTTC.

The rearrangement links TRBV7-9 to TRBJ2-7, with a weak D call TRBD1 (7 bases). Per germline, CDR1 SEHNR and CDR2 FQNEAQ (reference sequence). Trimming stripped 3 bases from V and 7 bases from J, with 13 bases between. The CDR3 loop spans 13 amino acids. CDR3 loop: CASSFQGGGEQYF. Here the CDR3 DNA reads TGTGCCAGCAGCTTCCAGGGGGGCGGGGAGCAGTACTTC.

This clone was observed a handful of times. The chain is built from TRBV28 and TRBJ2-1; 7 bases line up with TRBD2. The CDR3 covers 15 residues. V trimming: 11 bases; J trimming: 6 bases; junction bases outside the gene matches: 16. Germline values: CDR1 MDHEN, CDR2 SYDVKM. CDR3 sequence (DNA): TGTGCCTCCACCTTGGGCGGGAGTAGTGGCAATGAGCAGTTCTTC. Translated: CASTLGGSSGNEQFF.

The V gene is TRBV5-1, the J gene TRBJ2-3; 9 bases are a match to TRBD2. With V trimmed by 6 bases and J by 0 bases, 5 bases remained unmatched. This CDR3 is built from 15 residues. Germline V CDR1 and CDR2: SGHRS, YFSETQ. The CDR3 DNA reads TGCGCCAGCACCGATAGCGGGAGAAGCACAGATACGCAGTATTTT. The encoded protein is CASTDSGRSTDTQYF.

The chain couples TRBV7-2 to TRBJ2-7, with 11 nucleotides matching TRBD2. V lost 6 bases to trimming and J lost 6 bases; unmatched junction nucleotides: 10. Germline-derived CDR1 and CDR2 are SGHTA and FQGNSA. There are 15 residues in the CDR3. Here the CDR3 reads CASSQTSGSGSEQYF. CDR3 DNA sequence: TGTGCCAGCAGTCAAACTAGCGGGAGTGGTTCCGAGCAGTACTTC.

As to this clone: Additional DNA sequences in this sample encode the identical CDR3. V usage is TRBV5-1 and J usage is TRBJ2-1; 11 bases align to TRBD2. The trim removed 0 bases at V and 4 bases at J, leaving 3 bases unmatched. Germline V gives CDR1 SGHRS, CDR2 YFSETQ. The CDR3 extends over 16 amino acids. The chain's CDR3 is CASSLVGTSGYNEQFF. CDR3 in DNA: TGCGCCAGCAGCTTGGTCGGGACTAGCGGATACAATGAGCAGTTCTTC.

The chain employs TRBV5-6 and TRBJ1-1; no firm D call. CDR3 length: 13 residues. Trimming left V 1 base short and J 2 bases short, with 6 bases between. Germline V gene data show CDR1 as SGHDT and CDR2 as YYEEEE. The CDR3, as DNA: TGTGCCAGCAGCTTGAGACTTAACACTGAAGCTTTCTTT. It codes for CASSLRLNTEAFF.

This CDR3 reads CAWSVGGGSSYNSPLHF. The CDR3 bases are TGTGCCTGGAGTGTTGGAGGGGGGAGCTCCTATAATTCACCCCTCCACTTT. The chain joins TRBV30 to TRBJ1-6; D may be TRBD1 (6 bases). This CDR3 has 17 amino acids. Germline V gene sequence: CDR1 GTSNPN, CDR2 SVGIG (reference sequence). V was trimmed by 0 bases and J by 0 bases, leaving 12 bases between them.

This clone has just a few counts. The chain employs TRBV7-9 and TRBJ2-6; unclear D gene. The CDR3 totals 15 residues. In germline, CDR1 is SEHNR, CDR2 FQNEAQ (reference sequence). Trimming cost V 6 bases and J 2 bases, with 11 bases left between them. The CDR3 region is CASRPQIPGANVLTF. The CDR3, as DNA: TGTGCCAGCAGACCACAAATCCCTGGGGCCAACGTCCTGACTTTC.

V is TRBV21-1 and J is TRBJ1-4. TRBV21-1 is a pseudogene locus. This CDR3 is 13 amino acids long. CDR3 sequence: CASSISGLEKLSF. The DNA for the CDR3 is TGTGCCAGCAGCATCTCGGGGCTCGAAAAACTGTCTTTT.

The gene calls are TRBV19 and TRBJ2-7; 10 bases are a match to TRBD2. Germline-derived CDR1 and CDR2 are LNHDA and SQIVND (reference sequence). This CDR3 contains 17 residues. V was pared by 4 bases and J by 7 bases, with 16 bases of the junction left unmatched. Here the CDR3 DNA reads TGTGCCAGTAGTACTAGAGCGGGAGGGCCGCTACGAGCTGAGCAGTACTTC. This sequence encodes CASSTRAGGPLRAEQYF.

The chain joins TRBV2 to TRBJ2-2; D tentatively reads TRBD1 or TRBD2 (6 bases each). The CDR3 is made up of 15 amino acids. V lost 7 bases, J lost 7 bases, and 19 bases lay in between. In germline, CDR1 is SNHLY, CDR2 FYNNEI. This chain's CDR3 is CASTPSRGQSGELFF. CDR3 DNA sequence: TGTGCCAGCACCCCGTCACGGGGGCAGAGCGGGGAGCTGTTTTTT.

The chain couples TRBV19 to TRBJ1-1; 7 bases match TRBD1. CDR1 LNHDA and CDR2 SQIVND come from the germline V gene (reference sequence). The CDR3 runs 15 residues. The V segment lost 8 bases and the J segment 1 base; nucleotides outside the gene matches: 10. In DNA, the CDR3 is TGTGCCAGTCGCACGGCTGGACAGGCGAACACTGAAGCTTTCTTT. Translating it yields CASRTAGQANTEAFF.

A few counts support this clone. Here the CDR3 reads CASSSGQGTNYEQYF. The CDR3, as DNA: TGCGCCAGCAGTTCAGGACAGGGGACGAACTACGAGCAGTACTTC. The chain recombines TRBV5-1 with TRBJ2-7; 9 bases are shared with TRBD1. The ends lost 5 bases at V and 3 bases at J; junction bases unmatched: 9. This CDR3 contains 15 residues. Per the germline V gene, CDR1 is SGHRS and CDR2 is YFSETQ.

V usage is TRBV7-9 and J usage is TRBJ2-1; 8 bases fit TRBD2. CDR3 length equals 15 residues. The germline V gene has CDR1 SEHNR and CDR2 FQNEAQ (reference sequence). J was trimmed by 4 bases and V by 1 base; bases with no gene match: 3. CDR3 loop: CASSLDSGTYNEQFF. The CDR3 region has the DNA TGTGCCAGCAGCTTAGATAGCGGGACGTACAATGAGCAGTTCTTC.

As regards this clone: A read error may produce the germline difference seen at one junction end. The sample contains more than one DNA sequence encoding this CDR3. This chain connects TRBV29-1 to TRBJ2-1; the D gene is possibly TRBD1 (6 bases). Germline lookup yields CDR1 SQVTM and CDR2 ANQGSEA. The CDR3 is 15 amino acids. CDR3 DNA sequence: TGCAGCGTTGGGTCTTGGCGAGGGGGTGGGAATGAGCAATTCTTC. Its protein product is CSVGSWRGGGNEQFF.

The CDR3 nucleotides read TGTGCCAGCAGCTTGAAAGAGACTGAGCAGTTCTTC. Its translation: CASSLKETEQFF. V usage is TRBV7-2 and J usage is TRBJ2-1, with D hard to call. In germline, CDR1 is SGHTA, CDR2 FQGNSA. The ends were cut back, 3 bases at V and 9 bases at J, with 9 bases in the middle. The CDR3 is made up of 12 amino acids.

J is TRBJ2-7 and V is TRBV9, with TRBD2 matching over 9 bases. The CDR3 has 15 residues. The J segment lost 3 bases and the V segment lost 0 bases, leaving 4 bases of the junction unmatched. Germline V gene lookup returns CDR1 SGDLS and CDR2 YYNGEE. CDR3 DNA sequence: TGTGCCAGCAGCGTAGGTAGCGGGAGCTACTACGAGCAGTACTTC. As protein: CASSVGSGSYYEQYF.

Of note for this clone: A much larger clone sits a single nucleotide away, making a read error possible. Within the sample, other DNA sequences also encode this same CDR3. The genes are TRBV5-1 and TRBJ2-7, with 8 bases that match TRBD2. The CDR3 contains 13 residues. The germline gives CDR1 SGHRS, CDR2 YFSETQ. The CDR3 loop is CASSGTSSYEQYF. DNA of the CDR3: TGCGCCAGCAGCGGGACTAGTAGCTACGAGCAGTACTTT.